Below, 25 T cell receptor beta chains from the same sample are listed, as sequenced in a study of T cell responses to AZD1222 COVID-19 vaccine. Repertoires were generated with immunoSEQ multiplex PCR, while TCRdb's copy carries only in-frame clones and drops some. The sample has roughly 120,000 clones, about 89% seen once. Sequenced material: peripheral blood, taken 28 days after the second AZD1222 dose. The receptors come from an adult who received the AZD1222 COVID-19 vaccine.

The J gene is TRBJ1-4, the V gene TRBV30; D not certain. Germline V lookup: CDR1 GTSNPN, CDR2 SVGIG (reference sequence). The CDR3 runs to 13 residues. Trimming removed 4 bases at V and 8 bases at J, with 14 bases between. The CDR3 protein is CAWNREGREKLFF. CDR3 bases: TGTGCCTGGAATCGGGAGGGAAGGGAAAAACTGTTTTTT.

The CDR3 DNA sequence: TGTGCCAGCAGCCCGATCAGGGACTCACCCCTCCACTTT. It translates to CASSPIRDSPLHF. This rearrangement joins TRBV5-6 to TRBJ1-6, with D possibly matching TRBD1 (5 bases). V was trimmed by 4 bases and J by 10 bases, leaving 12 bases between them. The V gene's germline CDR1 is SGHDT and CDR2 YYEEEE. The CDR3 has 13 amino acids.

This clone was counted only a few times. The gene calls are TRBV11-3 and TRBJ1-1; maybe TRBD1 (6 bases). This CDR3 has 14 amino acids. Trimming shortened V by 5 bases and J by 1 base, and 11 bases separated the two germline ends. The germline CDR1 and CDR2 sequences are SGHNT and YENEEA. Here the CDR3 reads CASSLFRGNTEAFF. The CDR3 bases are TGTGCCAGCAGCCTTTTCAGGGGGAACACTGAAGCTTTCTTT.

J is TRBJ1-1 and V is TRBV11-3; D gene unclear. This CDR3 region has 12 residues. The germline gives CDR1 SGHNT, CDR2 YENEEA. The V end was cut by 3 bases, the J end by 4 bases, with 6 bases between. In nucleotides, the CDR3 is TGTGCCAGCAGCTTTTCTGCCACTGAAGCTTTCTTT. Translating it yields CASSFSATEAFF. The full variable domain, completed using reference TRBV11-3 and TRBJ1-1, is EAGVVQSPRYKIIEKKQPVAFWCNPISGHNTLYWYLQNLGQGPELLIRYENEEAVDDSQLPKDRFSAERLKGVDSTLKIQPAELGDSAVYLCASSFSATEAFFGQGTRLTVV.

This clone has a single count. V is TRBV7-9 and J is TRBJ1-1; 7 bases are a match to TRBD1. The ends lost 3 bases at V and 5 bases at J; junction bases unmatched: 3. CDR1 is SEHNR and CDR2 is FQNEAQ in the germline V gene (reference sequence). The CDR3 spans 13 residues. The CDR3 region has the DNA TGTGCCAGCAGCTTTGGGACAGCGACTGAAGCTTTCTTT. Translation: CASSFGTATEAFF.

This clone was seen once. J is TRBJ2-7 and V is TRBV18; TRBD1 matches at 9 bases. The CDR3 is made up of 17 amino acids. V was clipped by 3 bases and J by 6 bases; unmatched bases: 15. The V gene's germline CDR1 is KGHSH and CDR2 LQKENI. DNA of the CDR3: TGTGCCAGCTCACCGGCTCTTACGAGGACAGGGGAAAGCGAGCAGTACTTC. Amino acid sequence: CASSPALTRTGESEQYF.

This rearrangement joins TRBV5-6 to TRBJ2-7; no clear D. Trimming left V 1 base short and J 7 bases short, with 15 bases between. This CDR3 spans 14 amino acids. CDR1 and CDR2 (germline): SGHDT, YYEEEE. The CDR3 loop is CASSLPQTLREQYF. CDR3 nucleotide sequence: TGTGCCAGCAGCTTGCCACAAACCCTACGGGAGCAGTACTTC.

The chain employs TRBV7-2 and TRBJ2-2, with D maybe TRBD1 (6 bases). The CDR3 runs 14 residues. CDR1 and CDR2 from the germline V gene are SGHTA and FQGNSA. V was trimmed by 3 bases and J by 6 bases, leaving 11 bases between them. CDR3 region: CASSFSAGAGELFF. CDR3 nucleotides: TGTGCCAGCAGCTTTTCTGCAGGGGCCGGGGAGCTGTTTTTT. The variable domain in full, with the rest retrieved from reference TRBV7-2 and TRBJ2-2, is GAGVSQSPSNKVTEKGKDVELRCDPISGHTALYWYRQSLGQGLEFLIYFQGNSAPDKSGLPSDRFSAERTGGSVSTLTIQRTQQEDSAVYLCASSFSAGAGELFFGEGSRLTVL.

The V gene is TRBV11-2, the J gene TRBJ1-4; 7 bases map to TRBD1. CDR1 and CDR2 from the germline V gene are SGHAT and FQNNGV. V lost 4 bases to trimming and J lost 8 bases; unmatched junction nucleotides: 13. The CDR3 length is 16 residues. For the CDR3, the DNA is TGTGCCAGCAGCTCGACAGGGAGGGGGCCTAGGGAAAAACTGTTTTTT. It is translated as CASSSTGRGPREKLFF.

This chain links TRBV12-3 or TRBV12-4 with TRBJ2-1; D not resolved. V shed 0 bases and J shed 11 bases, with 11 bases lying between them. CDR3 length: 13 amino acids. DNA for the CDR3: TGTGCCAGCAGTTTAGCCCTCGTAGGTCAGCAGTTCTTC. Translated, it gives CASSLALVGQQFF.

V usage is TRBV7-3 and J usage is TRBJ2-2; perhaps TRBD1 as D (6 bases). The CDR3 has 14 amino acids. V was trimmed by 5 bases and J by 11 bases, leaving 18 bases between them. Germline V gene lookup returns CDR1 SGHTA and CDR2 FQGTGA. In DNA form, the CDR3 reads TGTGCCAGCAGCCTGCCCACCCGAGGGGGAGAGCTGTTTTTT. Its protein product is CASSLPTRGGELFF.

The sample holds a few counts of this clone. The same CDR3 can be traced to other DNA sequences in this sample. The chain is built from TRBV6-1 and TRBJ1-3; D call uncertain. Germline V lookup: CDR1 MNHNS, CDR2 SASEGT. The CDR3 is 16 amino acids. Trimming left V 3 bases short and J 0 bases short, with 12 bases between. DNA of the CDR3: TGTGCCAGCAGTGATAAGCCCCCCGGCTCTGGAAACACCATATATTTT. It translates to CASSDKPPGSGNTIYF.

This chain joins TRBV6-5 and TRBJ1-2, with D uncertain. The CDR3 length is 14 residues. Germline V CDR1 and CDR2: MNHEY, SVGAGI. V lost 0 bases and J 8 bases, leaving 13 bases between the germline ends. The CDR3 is CASSYSTPASGYTF. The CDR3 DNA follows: TGTGCCAGCAGTTACTCGACACCCGCCTCCGGCTACACCTTC.

For the CDR3, the DNA is TGTGCCAGTAGTCCCTGGTCCAGGGGGGTTCAGCCCCAGCATTTT. Protein: CASSPWSRGVQPQHF. The chain combines TRBV19 with TRBJ1-5, with 7 bases fitting TRBD1. Germline CDR1 reads LNHDA; CDR2 reads SQIVND (reference sequence). CDR3 size: 15 residues. V trimming: 5 bases; J trimming: 6 bases; junction bases outside the gene matches: 10.

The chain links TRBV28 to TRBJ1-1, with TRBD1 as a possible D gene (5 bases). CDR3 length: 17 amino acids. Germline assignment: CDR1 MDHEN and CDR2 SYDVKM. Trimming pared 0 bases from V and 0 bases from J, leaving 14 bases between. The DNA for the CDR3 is TGTGCCAGCAGTTTATGGGAGGGGACGGGTATGAACACTGAAGCTTTCTTT. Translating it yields CASSLWEGTGMNTEAFF.

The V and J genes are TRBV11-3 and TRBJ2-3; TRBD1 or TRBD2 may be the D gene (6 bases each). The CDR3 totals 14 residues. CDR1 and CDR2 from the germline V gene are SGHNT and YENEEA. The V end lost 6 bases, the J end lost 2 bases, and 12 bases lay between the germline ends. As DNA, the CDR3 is TGTGCCAGCAGGAGAGGGGGGTTCACAGATACGCAGTATTTT. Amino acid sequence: CASRRGGFTDTQYF.

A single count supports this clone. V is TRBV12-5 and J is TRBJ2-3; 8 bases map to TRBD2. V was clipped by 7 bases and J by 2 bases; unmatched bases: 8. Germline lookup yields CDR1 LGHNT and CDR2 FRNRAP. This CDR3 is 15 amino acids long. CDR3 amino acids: CASVPAGAFTDTQYF. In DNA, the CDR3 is TGTGCTAGTGTACCAGCGGGGGCGTTCACAGATACGCAGTATTTT.

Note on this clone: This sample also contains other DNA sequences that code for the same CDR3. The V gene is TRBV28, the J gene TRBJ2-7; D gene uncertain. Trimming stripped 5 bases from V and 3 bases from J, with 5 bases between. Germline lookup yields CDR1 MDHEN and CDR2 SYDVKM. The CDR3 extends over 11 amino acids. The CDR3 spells CASSPDYEQYF. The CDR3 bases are TGTGCCAGCAGTCCTGACTACGAGCAGTACTTC.

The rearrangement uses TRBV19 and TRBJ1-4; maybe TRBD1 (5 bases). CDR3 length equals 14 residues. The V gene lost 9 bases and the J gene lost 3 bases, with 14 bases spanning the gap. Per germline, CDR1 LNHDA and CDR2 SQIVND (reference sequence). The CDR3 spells CASLQQEPNEKLFF. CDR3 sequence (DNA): TGTGCCAGCTTGCAACAGGAACCTAATGAAAAACTGTTTTTT.

The CDR3 nucleotides read TGTGCCAGCTCACCAACCAGTCCAGCGGGAGGGCCCTTGGGGCAGTACTTC. This encodes CASSPTSPAGGPLGQYF. The chain is built from TRBV18 and TRBJ2-7; 10 bases align to TRBD2. The CDR3 runs 17 residues. The J segment lost 9 bases and the V segment lost 2 bases, leaving 16 bases of the junction unmatched. The germline CDR1 and CDR2 sequences are KGHSH and LQKENI.

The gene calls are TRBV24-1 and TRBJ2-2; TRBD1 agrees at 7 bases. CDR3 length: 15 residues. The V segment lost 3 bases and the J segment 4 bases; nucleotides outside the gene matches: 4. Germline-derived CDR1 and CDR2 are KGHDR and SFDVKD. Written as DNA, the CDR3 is TGTGCCACCAGTGATACTGACAGGGTCACCGGGGAGCTGTTTTTT. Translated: CATSDTDRVTGELFF.

CDR3 sequence reads: CSAREGTEQYF. CDR3 nucleotide sequence: TGCAGTGCTCGTGAAGGGACCGAGCAGTACTTC. The J gene is TRBJ2-7, the V gene TRBV20-1, with D perhaps assigned TRBD1 or TRBD2 (5 bases each). Germline-derived CDR1 and CDR2 are DFQATT and SNEGSKA (reference sequence). Trimming removed 5 bases from V and 6 bases from J, with 11 bases in between. The CDR3 sequence is 11 residues long.

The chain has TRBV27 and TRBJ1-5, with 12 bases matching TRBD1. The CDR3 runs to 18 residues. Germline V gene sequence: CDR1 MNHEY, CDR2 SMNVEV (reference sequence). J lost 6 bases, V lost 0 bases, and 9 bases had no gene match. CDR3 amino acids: CASSLSVGTGGLGQPQHF. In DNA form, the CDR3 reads TGTGCCAGCAGTTTATCCGTCGGGACAGGGGGCTTGGGTCAGCCCCAGCATTTT.

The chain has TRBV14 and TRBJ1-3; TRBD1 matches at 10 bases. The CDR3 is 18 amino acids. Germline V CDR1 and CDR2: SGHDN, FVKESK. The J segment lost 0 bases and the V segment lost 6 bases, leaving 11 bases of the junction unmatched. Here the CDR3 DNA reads TGTGCCAGCAGTCGGAACGCCCGGACAGGGGGCTCTGGAAACACCATATATTTT. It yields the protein CASSRNARTGGSGNTIYF.

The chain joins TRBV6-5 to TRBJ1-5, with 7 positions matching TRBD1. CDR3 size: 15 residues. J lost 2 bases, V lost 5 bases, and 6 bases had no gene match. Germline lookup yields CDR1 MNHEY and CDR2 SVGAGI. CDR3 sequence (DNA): TGTGCCAGCAGTAGACAGGGAAGTGGCAATCAGCCCCAGCATTTT. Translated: CASSRQGSGNQPQHF.